This TCR beta chain is from a study of patients and donors after allogeneic stem cell transplantation. TCRdb re-analysed the RT-PCR reads in MiXCR, keeping a single row per CDR3 protein. The data show roughly 880,000 distinct CDR3 sequences, more than 15% seen once. This clonotype has a handful of counts. Germline assignment: CDR1 SGDLS and CDR2 YYNGEE. This CDR3 comprises 14 residues. Trimming stripped 2 bases from V and 3 bases from J, with 10 bases between. The chain combines TRBV9 with TRBJ2-3; possibly TRBD1 for D (5 bases). The source material was blood, either unsorted or a sorted T cell fraction (not recorded which). The sequence derives from a human donor who was either an allogeneic HSCT recipient or a stem cell or donor lymphocyte infusion donor (not recorded which). It is not recorded whose cells these are; they may come from a transplant donor. CDR3 protein: CASSVDSSTDTQYF. In DNA, the CDR3 is TGTGCCAGCAGCGTCGACAGCTCGACAGATACGCAGTATTTT. Complete variable domain (other parts from reference TRBV9 and TRBJ2-3): DSGVTQTPKHLITATGQRVTLRCSPRSGDLSVYWYQQSLDQGLQFLIQYYNGEERAKGNILERFSAQQFPDLHSELNLSSLELGDSALYFCASSVDSSTDTQYFGPGTRLTVL.